The T cell receptor (beta chain) under discussion was sequenced for a study of blood T cell repertoires in COVID-19. Profiled with immunoSEQ multiplex PCR; TCRdb holds only in-frame clones, not every one. The profile shows approximately 190,000 clones, about 88% of them singletons. This clone turned up a few times. Cohorts were assigned according to the clinical history that participants reported. This clonotype originated in a woman in her forties in a cohort exposed to, infected with or recovered from COVID-19 (not recorded which). Sequencing was done on a sample of PBMCs or T cells enriched from blood (not recorded which).

The CDR3, as DNA: TGTGCCAGCAGTTTATCTTCCATCGGCACTGAAGCTTTCTTT. Amino acid sequence: CASSLSSIGTEAFF. This rearrangement joins TRBV28 to TRBJ1-1; D uncertain. The V gene's germline CDR1 is MDHEN and CDR2 SYDVKM. The V and J ends lost 1 base and 4 bases respectively, with 10 bases between them. This CDR3 has 14 residues.